Each of the 27 T cell receptor beta chains below was sequenced from the same sample in a study of blood T cell repertoires in COVID-19. Sequencing was performed with immunoSEQ multiplex PCR; in TCRdb, only in-frame clones are kept and a portion is missing. Among about 310,000 clones, approximately 91% were seen once, and the ten largest hold 9.5%. What was sequenced was PBMCs or T cells enriched from blood (not recorded which). Every receptor here comes from a middle-aged woman who had recovered from COVID-19.

The V and J genes are TRBV2 and TRBJ2-5; D is possibly TRBD2 (6 bases). V was cut by 11 bases and J by 3 bases, with 22 bases left in between. The germline V gene has CDR1 SNHLY and CDR2 FYNNEI. The CDR3 loop spans 15 amino acids. The CDR3: CAGVDSGTAEETQYF. The CDR3, as DNA: TGTGCCGGAGTAGATTCCGGGACTGCTGAAGAGACCCAGTACTTC.

The chain is built from TRBV27 and TRBJ1-2; TRBD1 agrees at 8 bases. The length of the CDR3 is 13 residues. V lost 4 bases to trimming and J lost 14 bases; unmatched junction nucleotides: 12. Per germline, CDR1 MNHEY and CDR2 SMNVEV (reference sequence). CDR3 in DNA: TGTGCCAGCAGTTCCTCGGACAGGGAGGCATTGACCTTC. As protein: CASSSSDREALTF.

The chain links TRBV28 to TRBJ2-5; 8 positions agree with TRBD1. J was trimmed by 3 bases and V by 3 bases; bases with no gene match: 3. The CDR3 sequence is 14 residues long. Germline lookup yields CDR1 MDHEN and CDR2 SYDVKM. The CDR3 nucleotides are TGTGCCAGCAGTTTGAGGACAGGGAAAGAGACCCAGTACTTC. Translated: CASSLRTGKETQYF.

The chain links TRBV19 to TRBJ1-3, with D uncertain. The CDR3 length is 15 residues. Trimming removed 3 bases at V and 8 bases at J, with 17 bases between. From germline, CDR1 is LNHDA and CDR2 SQIVND (reference sequence). The CDR3 DNA reads TGTGCCAGTAGTATGATGGCCCTACCTCAGGACACCATATATTTT. It codes for CASSMMALPQDTIYF.

This chain uses TRBV28 with TRBJ2-5, with 8 bases fitting TRBD2. This CDR3 region has 14 residues. With V trimmed by 7 bases and J by 2 bases, 6 bases remained unmatched. The germline gives CDR1 MDHEN, CDR2 SYDVKM. CDR3 loop: CASKVAGRQETQYF. The CDR3 DNA follows: TGTGCCAGCAAAGTAGCGGGGAGACAAGAGACCCAGTACTTC.

The CDR3 sequence: CAAGTVSGNTIYF. CDR3 coding DNA: TGTGCCGCGGGTACCGTCTCTGGAAACACCATATATTTT. This rearrangement joins TRBV28 to TRBJ1-3; D uncertain. V lost 11 bases, J lost 0 bases, and 11 bases lay in between. CDR3 size: 13 residues. Germline CDR1 MDHEN, CDR2 SYDVKM.

The chain carries TRBV7-6 and TRBJ2-2; the match to TRBD1 covers 8 bases. CDR1 is SGHVS, CDR2 FNYEAQ, per germline. This CDR3 has 15 amino acids. V lost 3 bases, J lost 5 bases, and 5 bases stayed unmatched. CDR3 sequence reads: CASSLDRVATGELFF. The CDR3 DNA sequence: TGTGCCAGCAGCTTGGACAGGGTGGCAACCGGGGAGCTGTTTTTT.

This chain joins TRBV7-6 and TRBJ2-7; 12 nucleotides align to TRBD1. This CDR3 contains 15 residues. Germline loops: CDR1 SGHVS, CDR2 FNYEAQ. With V trimmed by 1 base and J by 6 bases, 4 bases remained unmatched. The chain's CDR3 is CASSLEGTGGAEQYF. CDR3 nucleotides: TGTGCCAGCAGCTTAGAAGGGACAGGGGGCGCCGAGCAGTACTTC. The variable domain in full, with the rest retrieved from reference TRBV7-6 and TRBJ2-7, is GAGVSQSPRYKVTKRGQDVALRCDPISGHVSLYWYRQALGQGPEFLTYFNYEAQQDKSGLPNDRFSAERPEGSISTLTIQRTEQRDSAMYRCASSLEGTGGAEQYFGPGTRLTVT.

Concerning this clone: The identical CDR3 is also encoded by other nucleotide sequences in the sample. The chain uses TRBV5-1 and TRBJ1-1, with unresolved D. Per the germline V gene, CDR1 is SGHRS and CDR2 is YFSETQ. This CDR3 is built from 14 residues. The V end lost 0 bases, the J end lost 2 bases, and 8 bases lay between the germline ends. CDR3 protein: CASSLVPGNTEAFF. In DNA, the CDR3 is TGCGCCAGCAGCTTGGTTCCGGGAAACACTGAAGCTTTCTTT.

V and J are TRBV14 and TRBJ1-6, with TRBD1 as a possible D gene (5 bases). The CDR3 has 14 amino acids. Per germline, CDR1 SGHDN and CDR2 FVKESK. V dropped 4 bases and J dropped 9 bases, with 13 bases sitting between them. CDR3 in DNA: TGTGCCAGCAGCCTTCAGGTGGGGGGTTCACCCCTCCACTTT. Protein sequence: CASSLQVGGSPLHF.

This chain connects TRBV6-5 to TRBJ2-5, with 10 positions matching TRBD2. V was pared by 8 bases and J by 2 bases, with 2 bases of the junction left unmatched. Germline V gene data show CDR1 as MNHEY and CDR2 as SVGAGI. There are 13 residues in the CDR3. The CDR3 region is CASETSGQETQYF. The DNA for the CDR3 is TGTGCCAGCGAGACTAGCGGGCAAGAGACCCAGTACTTC.

A word on this clone: At one boundary the junction diverges from the germline segment, which might be a read error. The chain links TRBV6-2 or TRBV6-3 to TRBJ2-6; a possible D gene is TRBD2 (5 bases). Germline CDR1 is MNHEY and CDR2 is SVGEGT. The CDR3 consists of 18 residues. CDR3 protein: CASSYYYFTGTGANVLTF. CDR3 nucleotide sequence: TGTGCCAGCAGCTACTACTACTTTACGGGAACTGGGGCCAACGTCCTGACTTTC.

CDR3 in DNA: TGTGCCAGCAGTCCCGGGACTAGCGGGGCTAGCTCCTACGAGCAGTACTTC. This sequence encodes CASSPGTSGASSYEQYF. The V gene is TRBV6-6, the J gene TRBJ2-7, with 13 bases fitting TRBD2. This CDR3 has 17 residues. The J segment lost 0 bases and the V segment lost 5 bases, leaving 7 bases of the junction unmatched. Germline V lookup: CDR1 MNHNY, CDR2 SVGAGI (reference sequence).

The chain has TRBV29-1 and TRBJ1-2; perhaps TRBD1 as D (6 bases). Per the germline V gene, CDR1 is SQVTM and CDR2 is ANQGSEA. The CDR3 covers 13 residues. V was cut by 2 bases and J by 2 bases, with 9 bases left in between. Here the CDR3 DNA reads TGCAGCGTTGAAAAGGGGGACAACTATGGCTACACCTTC. Amino acid sequence: CSVEKGDNYGYTF.

The chain combines TRBV9 with TRBJ2-7; the match to TRBD1 covers 8 bases. The CDR3 runs 15 residues. V lost 4 bases and J lost 3; bases outside the gene matches: 9. Germline V lookup: CDR1 SGDLS, CDR2 YYNGEE. The chain's CDR3 is CASSPNVDRGYEQYF. CDR3 DNA: TGTGCCAGCAGCCCCAATGTCGACAGGGGCTACGAGCAGTACTTC.

This chain links TRBV29-1 with TRBJ1-5; 9 nucleotides agree with TRBD1. Germline V lookup: CDR1 SQVTM, CDR2 ANQGSEA. V was clipped by 6 bases and J by 0 bases; unmatched bases: 3. The CDR3 runs to 14 residues. CDR3 sequence (DNA): TGCAGCGTGGGGACAGGGCGTAGCAATCAGCCCCAGCATTTT. Translating it yields CSVGTGRSNQPQHF.

The chain combines TRBV29-1 with TRBJ2-2; 8 nucleotides match TRBD1. The CDR3 contains 13 residues. Germline V gene lookup returns CDR1 SQVTM and CDR2 ANQGSEA. V dropped 6 bases and J dropped 5; count of bases not matched to a gene: 5. CDR3 DNA sequence: TGCAGCGTAGACAGGGGCGGGACCGGGGAGCTGTTTTTT. Its translation is CSVDRGGTGELFF.

In its sample, this clone was seen once. The gene calls are TRBV19 and TRBJ2-5; D is perhaps TRBD1 (6 bases). There are 14 residues in the CDR3. The V end lost 5 bases, the J end lost 2 bases, and 12 bases lay between the germline ends. From germline, CDR1 is LNHDA and CDR2 SQIVND (reference sequence). CDR3: CASSLQGPQETQYF. The CDR3 DNA reads as TGTGCCAGTAGTTTACAGGGACCGCAAGAGACCCAGTACTTC.

The CDR3 nucleotides read TGTGCCATCAGTGGACAGCTGAACACTGAAGCTTTCTTT. Its protein is CAISGQLNTEAFF. The V and J genes are TRBV10-3 and TRBJ1-1; D might be TRBD1 (5 bases). This CDR3 is built from 13 residues. The germline gives CDR1 ENHRY, CDR2 SYGVKD. Trimming removed 4 bases from V and 0 bases from J, with 6 bases in between.

The chain recombines TRBV11-3 with TRBJ1-1; D gene ambiguous. In germline, CDR1 is SGHNT, CDR2 YENEEA. The CDR3 is 14 residues long. Trimming stripped 2 bases from V and 0 bases from J, with 7 bases between. This chain's CDR3 is CASSLTQVNTEAFF. The CDR3 DNA follows: TGTGCCAGCAGCTTAACCCAGGTGAACACTGAAGCTTTCTTT.

The chain joins TRBV20-1 to TRBJ2-1; unclear D gene. The CDR3 has 8 amino acids. The germline V and J ends were trimmed by 5 bases and 12 bases, with 5 bases remaining between them. The germline CDR1 and CDR2 sequences are DFQATT and SNEGSKA (reference sequence). CDR3 in amino acids: CSAPGQFF. The CDR3 coding sequence is TGCAGTGCTCCAGGGCAGTTCTTC.

A remark on this clone: The sample carries other DNA sequences with the same CDR3. The rearrangement links TRBV11-2 to TRBJ2-7; D is unresolved. The V gene lost 5 bases and the J gene lost 1 base, with 3 bases spanning the gap. The germline V gene has CDR1 SGHAT and CDR2 FQNNGV. This CDR3 is 11 amino acids long. The CDR3 reads CASSPSYEQYF. The CDR3, as DNA: TGTGCCAGCAGCCCGTCCTACGAGCAGTACTTC.

Points on this clone: Germline is not matched at one junction end, which may reflect a read error. V is TRBV7-9 and J is TRBJ2-7; D uncertain. This CDR3 has 13 amino acids. Germline V CDR1 and CDR2: SEHNR, FQNEAQ (reference sequence). The CDR3 DNA sequence: TGTGCCAGCAGCCCGCGAGACTCCTTCGAGCAGTACTTC. Translated: CASSPRDSFEQYF.

Here the CDR3 DNA reads TGTGCCAGCACTCAGGGTCCCTATAGCAATCAGCCCCAGCATTTT. The encoded protein is CASTQGPYSNQPQHF. The J gene is TRBJ1-5, the V gene TRBV4-2; weak D call: TRBD1 (5 bases). The CDR3 is made up of 15 amino acids. The V end lost 7 bases, the J end lost 0 bases, and 13 bases lay between the germline ends. Germline-derived CDR1 and CDR2 are LGHNA and YNFKEQ.

This rearrangement joins TRBV5-1 to TRBJ2-7; 9 bases match TRBD1. CDR3 length equals 15 residues. CDR1 is SGHRS, CDR2 YFSETQ, per germline. J was trimmed by 4 bases and V by 4 bases; bases with no gene match: 9. The CDR3 DNA is TGCGCCAGCAGCCCTCTACAGGGGGCAAGTTACGAGCAGTACTTC. Residues: CASSPLQGASYEQYF.

This chain links TRBV4-3 with TRBJ2-2, with no clear D. Per the germline V gene, CDR1 is LGHNA and CDR2 is YSLEER. V lost 2 bases, J lost 6 bases, and 13 bases lay in between. The CDR3 runs 15 residues. CDR3 sequence reads: CASSQSHQIPGELFF. In nucleotides, the CDR3 is TGCGCCAGCAGCCAATCTCACCAGATACCCGGGGAGCTGTTTTTT.

V gene TRBV10-3 combines with J gene TRBJ1-3; D possibly corresponds to TRBD1 (5 bases). Germline V gene lookup returns CDR1 ENHRY and CDR2 SYGVKD. Trimming removed 9 bases from V and 0 bases from J, with 9 bases in between. CDR3 length: 13 amino acids. CDR3 sequence (DNA): TGTGCCATACAGGAGAGCTCTGGAAACACCATATATTTT. This gives the protein CAIQESSGNTIYF.